Following are 8 T cell receptor beta chains from one sample sequenced in a study of cytomegalovirus exposure and HLA in healthy donors. PCR used 60 Vbeta primers and 13 Jbeta primers. Sequenced by immunoSEQ multiplex PCR; TCRdb stores in-frame clones only, minus some. The top ten hold roughly 2.1% of the sample, which has some 160,000 clones, around 80% seen once. The sample was PBMCs. The source is a man between 18 and 35 years old in good health and CMV-seronegative.

This CDR3 reads CASSEKGRSSYNSPLHF. In nucleotides, the CDR3 is TGTGCCAGCAGCGAGAAAGGGAGGAGCTCCTATAATTCACCCCTCCACTTT. The chain is built from TRBV9 and TRBJ1-6; D gene unclear. The CDR3 extends over 17 amino acids. The germline V and J ends were trimmed by 3 bases and 0 bases, with 13 bases remaining between them. Germline V gives CDR1 SGDLS, CDR2 YYNGEE.

The genes are TRBV19 and TRBJ2-3; D is ambiguous. The CDR3 extends over 13 amino acids. Trimming left V 3 bases short and J 4 bases short, with 8 bases between. Germline CDR1 LNHDA, CDR2 SQIVND (reference sequence). The CDR3 DNA sequence: TGTGCCAGTAGTATCCTTTTAGCAGATACGCAGTATTTT. Translation gives CASSILLADTQYF. The whole variable domain, filled in from reference TRBV19 and TRBJ2-3, reads DGGITQSPKYLFRKEGQNVTLSCEQNLNHDAMYWYRQDPGQGLRLIYYSQIVNDFQKGDIAEGYSVSREKKESFPLTVTSAQKNPTAFYLCASSILLADTQYFGPGTRLTVL.

The chain recombines TRBV2 with TRBJ2-2; D not resolved. Trimming stripped 5 bases from V and 0 bases from J, with 13 bases between. Germline V lookup: CDR1 SNHLY, CDR2 FYNNEI. This CDR3 comprises 16 residues. The CDR3: CASSTTSPSNTGELFF. CDR3 sequence (DNA): TGTGCCAGCAGTACGACATCGCCCTCGAACACCGGGGAGCTGTTTTTT.

The DNA of the CDR3 is TGTGCCAGCAGGGGGACAGGGGGCATCACTGAAGCTTTCTTT. This gives the protein CASRGTGGITEAFF. The chain recombines TRBV6-5 with TRBJ1-1; 12 positions agree with TRBD1. J was trimmed by 4 bases and V by 6 bases; bases with no gene match: 3. This CDR3 spans 14 amino acids. Germline CDR1 and CDR2: MNHEY and SVGAGI.

This sequence joins TRBV5-4 and TRBJ2-5, with TRBD1 identical over 8 bases. The germline CDR1 and CDR2 sequences are SGHNT and YYREEE (reference sequence). This CDR3 contains 15 residues. Unmatched junction bases numbered 5, after V lost 4 bases and J lost 0 bases. The CDR3 nucleotides are TGTGCCAGCAGCGTAACAGGGGGATACCAAGAGACCCAGTACTTC. It codes for CASSVTGGYQETQYF. Supplemented by reference TRBV5-4 and TRBJ2-5, the full variable domain reads ETGVTQSPTHLIKTRGQQVTLRCSSQSGHNTVSWYQQALGQGPQFIFQYYREEENGRGNFPPRFSGLQFPNYSSELNVNALELDDSALYLCASSVTGGYQETQYFGPGTRLLVL.

V is TRBV19 and J is TRBJ2-2; the match to TRBD2 covers 7 bases. The ends lost 0 bases at V and 2 bases at J; junction bases unmatched: 6. Per germline, CDR1 LNHDA and CDR2 SQIVND (reference sequence). The CDR3 has 17 amino acids. The DNA of the CDR3 is TGTGCCAGTAGTATAGAGTTCCTAGCGGTAAACACCGGGGAGCTGTTTTTT. Its translation is CASSIEFLAVNTGELFF.

The rearrangement joins TRBV19 to TRBJ1-2; D is ambiguous. CDR1 and CDR2 (germline): LNHDA, SQIVND (reference sequence). The V end lost 6 bases, the J end lost 4 bases, and 9 bases lay between the germline ends. The CDR3 contains 12 residues. The CDR3 sequence: CASSTRGYGYTF. Written as DNA, the CDR3 is TGTGCCAGTAGCACGAGAGGCTATGGCTACACCTTC.

This clone was seen a single time. The gene calls are TRBV7-9 and TRBJ1-2, with D possibly being TRBD1 (6 bases). The CDR3 loop spans 14 amino acids. The germline gives CDR1 SEHNR, CDR2 FQNEAQ (reference sequence). V was pared by 5 bases and J by 4 bases, with 14 bases between. CDR3 loop: CASSQLSGVYGYTF. The CDR3 region has the DNA TGTGCCAGCAGCCAACTCTCAGGGGTCTATGGCTACACCTTC.